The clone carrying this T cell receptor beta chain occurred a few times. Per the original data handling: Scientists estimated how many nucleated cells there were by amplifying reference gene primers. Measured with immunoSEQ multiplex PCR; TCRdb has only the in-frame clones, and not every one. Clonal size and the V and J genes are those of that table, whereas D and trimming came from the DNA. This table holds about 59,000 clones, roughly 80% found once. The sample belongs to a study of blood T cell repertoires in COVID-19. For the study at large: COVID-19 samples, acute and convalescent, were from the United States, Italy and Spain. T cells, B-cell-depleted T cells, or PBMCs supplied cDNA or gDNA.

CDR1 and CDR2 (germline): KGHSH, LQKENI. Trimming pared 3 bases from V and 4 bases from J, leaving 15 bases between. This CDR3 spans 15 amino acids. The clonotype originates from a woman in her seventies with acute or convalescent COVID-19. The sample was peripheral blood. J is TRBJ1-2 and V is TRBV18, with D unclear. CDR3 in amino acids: CASSPVPPAGYGYTF. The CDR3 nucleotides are TGTGCCAGCTCACCGGTTCCCCCAGCGGGCTATGGCTACACCTTC. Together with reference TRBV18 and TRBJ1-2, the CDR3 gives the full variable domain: NAGVMQNPRHLVRRRGQEARLRCSPMKGHSHVYWYRQLPEEGLKFMVYLQKENIIDESGMPKERFSAEFPKEGPSILRIQQVVRGDSAAYFCASSPVPPAGYGYTFGSGTRLTVV.